The 12 T cell receptor beta chains in this list originate from one sample, sequenced in a study of cytomegalovirus exposure and HLA in healthy donors. Use of 60 Vbeta and 13 Jbeta primers characterized the PCR. Some clones are missing from TCRdb's copy, which holds only in-frame ones; the method was immunoSEQ multiplex PCR. The sample yields about 180,000 clones, about 80% seen once. Specimen: PBMCs. These receptors were obtained from a woman in her sixties in good health and CMV-seropositive.

The rearrangement links TRBV6-1 to TRBJ1-1; 7 positions match TRBD1. CDR3 size: 13 residues. Trimming took 9 bases from V and 4 from J; bases not matched to a gene: 8. The germline V gene has CDR1 MNHNS and CDR2 SASEGT. The CDR3 is CASKKGAGTEAFF. CDR3 coding DNA: TGTGCCAGTAAGAAGGGGGCCGGCACTGAAGCTTTCTTT.

The J gene is TRBJ1-5, the V gene TRBV28, with TRBD1 matching over 9 bases. CDR3 length: 12 residues. V shed 7 bases and J 10 bases; nucleotides not matched to a gene: 5. Germline V gives CDR1 MDHEN, CDR2 SYDVKM. The CDR3 coding sequence is TGTGCCAGCACGGGACAGGGAAAACCCCAGCATTTT. Translated, it gives CASTGQGKPQHF.

This clone was seen only a few times. This chain uses TRBV28 with TRBJ1-6, with TRBD1 identical over 7 bases. With V trimmed by 5 bases and J by 2 bases, 9 bases remained unmatched. The CDR3 totals 17 residues. The germline V gene encodes CDR1 MDHEN and CDR2 SYDVKM. CDR3 nucleotides: TGTGCCAGCAGTCCCACGACAGGGTGGGCCTATAATTCACCCCTCCACTTT. This codes for CASSPTTGWAYNSPLHF.

This rearrangement joins TRBV30 to TRBJ1-1; tentatively, D is TRBD1 (5 bases). The CDR3 runs to 10 residues. The V end was cut by 3 bases, the J end by 6 bases, with 5 bases between. Germline CDR1 is GTSNPN and CDR2 is SVGIG (reference sequence). The CDR3 DNA follows: TGTGCCTGGAGACAGGCTGAAGCTTTCTTT. Encoded protein: CAWRQAEAFF.

In the case of this clone: Sequence at one end of the junction differs from germline and may be a read error. This chain uses TRBV7-9 with TRBJ2-7; TRBD1 is a possible D gene (5 bases). The CDR3 is made up of 16 amino acids. Germline V lookup: CDR1 SEHNR, CDR2 FQNEAQ (reference sequence). The CDR3 DNA sequence: TGTTCCAGCAGCTCATTACAAGGGGCCCTCTCCTACGAGCAGTACTTC. Encoded protein: CSSSSLQGALSYEQYF.

Note on this clone: Other nucleotide sequences from this sample produce the same CDR3. This chain uses TRBV5-4 with TRBJ1-5; 7 bases map to TRBD1. The CDR3 consists of 14 residues. J lost 2 bases, V lost 4 bases, and 3 bases had no gene match. The germline CDR1 and CDR2 sequences are SGHNT and YYREEE (reference sequence). CDR3 protein: CASSLQGGNQPQHF. DNA of the CDR3: TGTGCCAGCAGCCTTCAGGGGGGCAATCAGCCCCAGCATTTT.

The J gene is TRBJ1-3, the V gene TRBV18, with TRBD1 as a possible D gene (5 bases). V lost 4 bases, J lost 5 bases, and 18 bases lay in between. CDR1 is KGHSH and CDR2 is LQKENI in the germline V gene. This CDR3 region has 16 residues. The CDR3 DNA is TGTGCCAGCTCACAAGCCGGGACTCGTGTCCGAAACACCATATATTTT. It specifies CASSQAGTRVRNTIYF.

This rearrangement joins TRBV5-4 to TRBJ2-1; TRBD2 matches 12 bases. The V gene's germline CDR1 is SGHNT and CDR2 YYREEE (reference sequence). The V gene end was trimmed by 2 bases and the J gene end by 5 bases; junction bases not matched to a gene: 2. The CDR3 is made up of 15 amino acids. In DNA form, the CDR3 reads TGTGCCAGCAGCTTCCGACTAGCGGGAGACAATGAGCAGTTCTTC. As protein: CASSFRLAGDNEQFF.

J is TRBJ1-1 and V is TRBV4-2; 10 bases line up with TRBD1. Germline CDR1 is LGHNA and CDR2 is YNFKEQ. The CDR3 has 12 amino acids. Unmatched junction bases numbered 4, after V lost 4 bases and J lost 11 bases. The CDR3 region is CASSRTGGNAFF. The DNA of the CDR3 is TGTGCCAGCAGCCGGACAGGGGGTAATGCTTTCTTT.

The chain couples TRBV11-2 to TRBJ1-2; no clear D gene. CDR1 is SGHAT, CDR2 FQNNGV, per germline. The CDR3 is made up of 13 amino acids. The V end was cut by 7 bases, the J end by 2 bases, with 11 bases between. The CDR3 DNA follows: TGTGCCAGCACCCCGACTCAGAACTATGGCTACACCTTC. This sequence encodes CASTPTQNYGYTF. Looking up the rest from reference TRBV11-2 and TRBJ1-2 gives the full variable domain: EAGVAQSPRYKIIEKRQSVAFWCNPISGHATLYWYQQILGQGPKLLIQFQNNGVVDDSQLPKDRFSAERLKGVDSTLKIQPAKLEDSAVYLCASTPTQNYGYTFGSGTRLTVV.

For this clone: The sample has other DNA sequences that encode this CDR3 too. The CDR3 DNA follows: TGTGCCAGCAGTCTCCAGGGTCAGAACACTGAAGCTTTCTTT. The encoded protein is CASSLQGQNTEAFF. This chain uses TRBV27 with TRBJ1-1; the D gene is possibly TRBD1 (5 bases). V shed 5 bases and J shed 1 base, with 11 bases lying between them. Germline CDR1 and CDR2: MNHEY and SMNVEV (reference sequence). This CDR3 comprises 14 residues.

The chain joins TRBV6-1 to TRBJ1-6, with D tentatively TRBD1 (6 bases). This CDR3 has 13 amino acids. Looked up from germline, CDR1 is MNHNS and CDR2 is SASEGT. V lost 5 bases to trimming and J lost 7 bases, with 9 bases between them. The CDR3: CASSNRVNSPLHF. The CDR3 bases are TGTGCCAGCAGTAACAGGGTAAATTCACCCCTCCACTTT.